This T cell receptor (beta chain) was sequenced for a study of cytomegalovirus exposure and HLA in healthy donors. CDR3 size: 16 residues. V lost 4 bases and J lost 5; bases outside the gene matches: 12. In germline, CDR1 is PRHDT, CDR2 FYEKMQ (reference sequence). It was with 60 Vbeta and 13 Jbeta primers that the PCR ran. Profiled with immunoSEQ multiplex PCR; TCRdb holds only in-frame clones, not every one. The sample lists 140,000 to 150,000 clones; about 75% were seen once. This chain uses TRBV13 with TRBJ2-7, with TRBD1 matching 9 bases. Sequencing was performed on PBMCs. This clonotype originated in a man in his fifties or sixties in good health and CMV-seronegative. Written as DNA, the CDR3 is TGTGCCAGCAGCTCAGGAACCGGGACAGGGCACGACGAGCAGTACTTC. Encoded protein: CASSSGTGTGHDEQYF.